The present T cell receptor (beta chain) was sequenced within a study of T cells in Graves' hyperthyroidism and ophthalmopathy. The CDR3 has 12 residues. Germline V gene lookup returns CDR1 MDHEN and CDR2 SYDVKM. Deletions cut 6 bases from V and 7 bases from J, with 12 bases between. There are many counts of this clonotype. Antigen: not known. General study findings and limits: Median prediction lead before ophthalmopathy onset was six to eight months with the model.

The TCR beta CDR3 regions underwent amplification using RNA transcripts as the source. Researchers ran a first-round RT-PCR on the TCR CDR3 using the HTBI primer set. TCRdb re-called the multiplex PCR reads with MiXCR, one entry per CDR3 protein. This sample yields 250,000 to 400,000 distinct CDR3 sequences, of which roughly 15% are seen a single time; roughly 35% belongs to the top ten. 10 ml of fresh peripheral blood supplied the PBMCs. The chain combines TRBV28 with TRBJ1-1; D is ambiguous. The sequencing sample was made of blood. The sequence was obtained from a woman in her thirties or forties with Graves' ophthalmopathy. The CDR3 sequence: CASSFLFREAFF. The DNA for the CDR3 is TGTGCCAGCAGCTTCCTCTTTCGTGAAGCTTTCTTT.